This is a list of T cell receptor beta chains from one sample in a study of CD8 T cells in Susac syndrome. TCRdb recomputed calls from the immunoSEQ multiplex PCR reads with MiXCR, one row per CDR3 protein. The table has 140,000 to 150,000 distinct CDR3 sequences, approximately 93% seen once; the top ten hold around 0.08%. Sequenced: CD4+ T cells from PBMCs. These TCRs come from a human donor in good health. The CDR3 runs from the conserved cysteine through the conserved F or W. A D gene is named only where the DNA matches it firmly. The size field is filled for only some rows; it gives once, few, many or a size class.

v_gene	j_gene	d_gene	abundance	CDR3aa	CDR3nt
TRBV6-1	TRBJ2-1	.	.	CAAWTPSYNEQFF	TGTGCTGCCTGGACACCGTCCTACAATGAGCAGTTCTTC
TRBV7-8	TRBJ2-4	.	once	CASSHSRTSKNIQYF	TGTGCCAGCAGCCACAGCCGTACTTCCAAAAACATTCAGTACTTC
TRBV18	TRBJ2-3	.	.	CASSPTRGSPDTDTQYF	TGTGCCAGCTCACCAACCCGGGGGAGTCCCGACACAGATACGCAGTATTTT
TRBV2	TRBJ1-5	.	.	CASSTQGPGQPQHF	TGTGCCAGCAGTACACAGGGTCCGGGTCAGCCCCAGCATTTT
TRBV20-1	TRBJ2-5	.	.	CSARTDLATQYF	TGCAGTGCTAGAACAGACTTGGCGACCCAGTACTTC
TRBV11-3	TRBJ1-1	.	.	CASSSDGGREAFF	TGTGCCAGCAGCTCCGACGGGGGCAGGGAAGCTTTCTTT
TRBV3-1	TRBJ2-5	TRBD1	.	CASSLRTGYLRGSLETQYF	TGTGCCAGCAGCCTCCGGACAGGGTATCTTAGGGGGTCGTTAGAGACCCAGTACTTC
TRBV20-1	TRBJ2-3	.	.	CSARATPGADTQYF	TGCAGTGCTAGAGCTACCCCGGGCGCAGATACGCAGTATTTT
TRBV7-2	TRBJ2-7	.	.	CASSLSDQRYEQYF	TGTGCCAGCAGCTTATCGGACCAGCGGTACGAGCAGTACTTC
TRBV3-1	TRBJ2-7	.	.	CASSRVHSGYEQYF	TGTGCCAGCTCTCGGGTCCACAGTGGGTACGAGCAGTACTTC
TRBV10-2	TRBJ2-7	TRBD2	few	CASISAGVAIEQYF	TGCGCCAGCATCTCAGCGGGAGTCGCTATCGAGCAGTACTTC
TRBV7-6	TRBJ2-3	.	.	CASSPTSMGTQYF	TGTGCCAGCAGCCCCACCTCAATGGGTACGCAGTATTTT
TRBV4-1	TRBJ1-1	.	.	CASSQDMQTEAFF	TGCGCCAGCAGCCAAGATATGCAGACCGAAGCTTTCTTT
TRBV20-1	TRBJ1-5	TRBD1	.	CSAVTGDEGQPQHF	TGCAGTGCTGTAACAGGGGACGAGGGTCAGCCCCAGCATTTT
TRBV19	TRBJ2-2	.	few	CASSFTGELFF	TGTGCCAGTAGTTTCACCGGGGAGCTGTTTTTT
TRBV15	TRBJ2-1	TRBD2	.	CATSRDSGAYNEQFF	TGTGCCACCAGCAGAGATAGCGGGGCCTACAATGAGCAGTTCTTC
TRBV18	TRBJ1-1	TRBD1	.	CASSPKGQGPNTEAFF	TGTGCCAGCTCACCCAAAGGACAGGGGCCGAACACTGAAGCTTTCTTT
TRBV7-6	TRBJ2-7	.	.	CASSPRWSYEQYF	TGTGCCAGCAGCCCCCGCTGGAGCTACGAGCAGTACTTC
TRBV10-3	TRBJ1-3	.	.	CAIRPPSGNTIYF	TGTGCCATCAGGCCGCCCTCTGGAAACACCATATATTTT
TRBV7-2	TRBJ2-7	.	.	CASSLVLAGEQYF	TGTGCCAGCAGCTTAGTTTTGGCGGGGGAGCAGTACTTC
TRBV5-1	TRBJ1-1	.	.	CASSLSGQSLGTEAFF	TGCGCCAGCAGCTTGAGTGGACAGTCCCTAGGCACTGAAGCTTTCTTT
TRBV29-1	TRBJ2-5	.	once	CSVAIGQETQYF	TGCAGCGTTGCCATAGGACAAGAGACCCAGTACTTC
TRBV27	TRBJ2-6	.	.	CASSFQSGANVLTF	TGTGCCAGCAGTTTCCAGTCTGGGGCCAACGTCCTGACTTTC
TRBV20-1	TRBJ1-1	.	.	CTARKNTEAFF	TGCACCGCCAGGAAGAACACTGAAGCTTTCTTT
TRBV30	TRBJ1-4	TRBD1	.	CAWSATGGSTEKLFF	TGTGCCTGGAGTGCAACAGGGGGCAGTACGGAAAAACTGTTTTTT
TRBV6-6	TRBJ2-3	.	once	CASSYARRTDTQYF	TGTGCCAGCAGTTACGCGAGACGCACAGATACGCAGTATTTT
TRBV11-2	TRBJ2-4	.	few	CASSSPGQKNIQYF	TGTGCCAGCAGCTCGCCCGGACAGAAAAACATTCAGTACTTC
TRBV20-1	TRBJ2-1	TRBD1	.	CSAPRDRVGNEQFF	TGCAGTGCCCCCCGGGACAGGGTGGGGAATGAGCAGTTCTTC
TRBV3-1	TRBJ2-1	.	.	CASSQGMTEQFF	TGTGCCAGCAGCCAGGGAATGACGGAGCAGTTCTTC
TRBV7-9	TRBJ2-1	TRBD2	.	CASSTGTSGRHSYNEQFF	TGTGCCAGCAGCACCGGGACTAGCGGGAGACACTCCTACAATGAGCAGTTCTTC
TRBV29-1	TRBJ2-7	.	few	CSVTTGPYEQYF	TGCAGCGTTACGACAGGTCCCTACGAGCAGTACTTC
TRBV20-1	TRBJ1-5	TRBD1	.	CSAGDRGYIQPQHF	TGCAGTGCTGGGGACAGGGGTTACATTCAGCCCCAGCATTTT
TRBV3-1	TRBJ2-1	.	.	CASSQDPNNEQFF	TGTGCCAGCAGCCAAGATCCTAACAATGAGCAGTTCTTC
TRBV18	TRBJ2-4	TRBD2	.	CASSLLAGGPLKNIQYF	TGTGCCAGCTCACTTCTGGCGGGAGGGCCACTCAAAAACATTCAGTACTTC
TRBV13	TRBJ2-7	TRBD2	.	CASSLGTSGRAEEQYF	TGTGCCAGCAGCTTAGGGACTAGCGGGCGCGCGGAGGAGCAGTACTTC
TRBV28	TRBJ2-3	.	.	CASSSHSGLETDTQYF	TGTGCCAGCAGTTCTCACAGTGGATTGGAGACAGATACGCAGTATTTT
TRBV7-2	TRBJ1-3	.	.	CASSLVKGAGNTIYF	TGTGCCAGCAGCTTAGTCAAGGGAGCTGGAAACACCATATATTTT
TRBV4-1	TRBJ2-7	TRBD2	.	CASSQGVAGGLPYEQYF	TGCGCCAGCAGCCAAGGGGTAGCGGGAGGGCTACCCTACGAGCAGTACTTC
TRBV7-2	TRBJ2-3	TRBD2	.	CASSRSGSGTDTQYF	TGTGCCAGCAGCCGCAGCGGGAGTGGCACAGATACGCAGTATTTT
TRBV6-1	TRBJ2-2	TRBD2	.	CASSEGALAGITGELFF	TGTGCCAGCAGTGAAGGCGCCCTAGCGGGAATTACCGGGGAGCTGTTTTTT
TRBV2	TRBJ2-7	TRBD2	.	CASRLGFLTSGSYHPTYEQYF	TGTGCCAGCAGATTAGGTTTTCTGACTAGCGGGAGTTACCATCCAACCTACGAGCAGTACTTC
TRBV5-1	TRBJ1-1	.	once	CASSLTTDNTEAFF	TGCGCCAGCAGCCTCACGACAGACAACACTGAAGCTTTCTTT
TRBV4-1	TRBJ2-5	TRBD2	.	CASSLAGTQTQYF	TGCGCCAGCAGCCTAGCGGGAACGCAGACCCAGTACTTC
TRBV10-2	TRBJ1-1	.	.	CASSEYGLRGTEAFF	TGCGCCAGCAGTGAGTACGGACTGAGAGGTACTGAAGCTTTCTTT
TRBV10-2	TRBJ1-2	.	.	CASSDLRDYGYTF	TGCGCCAGCAGTGATCTCCGGGACTATGGCTACACCTTC
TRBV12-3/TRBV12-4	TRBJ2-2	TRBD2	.	CASSLEGLATLNTGELFF	TGTGCCAGCAGTTTAGAGGGACTAGCCACGTTGAACACCGGGGAGCTGTTTTTT
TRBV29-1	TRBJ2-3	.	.	CSVDAPPPGGTDTQYF	TGCAGCGTTGATGCCCCTCCCCCTGGTGGCACAGATACGCAGTATTTT
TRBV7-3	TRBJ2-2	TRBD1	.	CASSPDRGDTGELFF	TGTGCCAGCAGCCCCGACAGGGGGGACACCGGGGAGCTGTTTTTT
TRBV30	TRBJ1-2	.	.	CAWSGPYGYTF	TGTGCCTGGAGTGGGCCCTATGGCTACACCTTC
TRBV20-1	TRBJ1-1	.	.	CSAHMSVNTEAFF	TGCAGTGCACACATGAGTGTGAACACTGAAGCTTTCTTT
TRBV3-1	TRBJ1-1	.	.	CASSRLQGIGEAFF	TGTGCCAGCAGTCGACTACAGGGTATAGGTGAAGCTTTCTTT
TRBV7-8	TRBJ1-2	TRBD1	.	CASSTMKGDRGMDGYTF	TGTGCCAGCAGCACAATGAAAGGGGACAGGGGAATGGATGGCTACACCTTC
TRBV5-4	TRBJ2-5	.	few	CASSWTEEGSQYF	TGTGCCAGCAGCTGGACGGAGGAAGGTTCCCAGTACTTC
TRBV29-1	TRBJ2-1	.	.	CSVRIGSYNEQFF	TGCAGCGTCCGGATAGGTTCCTACAATGAGCAGTTCTTC
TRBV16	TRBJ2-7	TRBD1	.	CASSREQGYEQYF	TGTGCCAGCAGCCGGGAACAGGGGTACGAGCAGTACTTC
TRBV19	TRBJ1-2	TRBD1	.	CASSPADRVTYGYTF	TGTGCCAGTAGTCCGGCGGACAGGGTGACCTATGGCTACACCTTC